One sample yielded the 4 T cell receptor beta chains listed below, sequenced in a study of blood T cell repertoires in COVID-19. Produced via immunoSEQ multiplex PCR; TCRdb's table is partial and in-frame only. The sample holds around 95,000 clones, over 75% seen once. The source material was peripheral blood. These receptors all stem from a man aged 50-60 years with acute or convalescent COVID-19.

The chain combines TRBV19 with TRBJ2-7, with a weak D call TRBD2 (6 bases). Germline V lookup: CDR1 LNHDA, CDR2 SQIVND (reference sequence). This CDR3 has 14 residues. V was cut by 5 bases and J by 1 base, with 12 bases left in between. The CDR3 is CASSVSGASYEQYF. The CDR3 DNA is TGTGCCAGTAGTGTATCGGGAGCTTCCTACGAGCAGTACTTC. The full variable domain, its missing parts supplied by reference TRBV19 and TRBJ2-7, is DGGITQSPKYLFRKEGQNVTLSCEQNLNHDAMYWYRQDPGQGLRLIYYSQIVNDFQKGDIAEGYSVSREKKESFPLTVTSAQKNPTAFYLCASSVSGASYEQYFGPGTRLTVT.

The V call is TRBV4-2, the J call TRBJ1-1, with 7 bases identical to TRBD1. Germline V gene data show CDR1 as LGHNA and CDR2 as YNFKEQ. V shed 1 base, J shed 0 bases, and the junction held 2 bases outside the gene matches. The length of the CDR3 is 15 residues. The CDR3 coding sequence is TGTGCCAGCAGCCAAGGGGACAGCTTGAACACTGAAGCTTTCTTT. Protein sequence: CASSQGDSLNTEAFF.

This chain connects TRBV25-1 to TRBJ2-7, with D hard to call. Germline V lookup: CDR1 MGHDK, CDR2 SYGVNS. This CDR3 has 14 amino acids. Trimming took 2 bases from V and 5 from J, leaving 13 bases between them. The DNA for the CDR3 is TGTGCCAGCAGTGAACGCGGCTTCGGTAACGAGCAGTACTTC. It encodes CASSERGFGNEQYF.

This chain joins TRBV19 and TRBJ1-1; unclear D gene. Germline values: CDR1 LNHDA, CDR2 SQIVND (reference sequence). The CDR3 is 13 amino acids. V lost 3 bases, J lost 1 base, and 6 bases lay in between. CDR3 sequence (DNA): TGTGCCAGTAGTATGGGAGGGAACACTGAAGCTTTCTTT. Its protein product is CASSMGGNTEAFF.